This entry lists 24 T cell receptor beta chains sequenced from one sample in a study of T cells expressing NK-cell markers (TCRdb year 2020). Library construction relied on 5' RACE. The reads were generated on an Illumina HiSeq 2000. TCRdb reprocessed the reads; each CDR3 protein sequence makes one entry, and DNA is unavailable. In this sample's table one finds about 460,000 distinct CDR3 sequences. In total, the top ten clones hold roughly 1.4% of the sample. Sequenced material: blood T cells: a sorted CD56 or NKG2C T cell subset, CD4+ or CD8+ T cells, or bulk PBMC T cells (not recorded which). The receptors were gathered from a woman between 45 and 60 years old in good health. Donor details come from another sample of the same person, matched by shared clones.

The CDR3 here is CASSDGGYGYTF. The chain employs TRBV6-5 and TRBJ1-2. Germline lookup yields CDR1 MNHEY and CDR2 SVGAGI. The CDR3 runs to 12 residues.

The chain uses TRBV15 and TRBJ2-1; TCRdb proposes TRBD2, but this gene call is untestable without DNA. This CDR3 is 17 amino acids long. Germline CDR1 LNHNV, CDR2 YYDKDF (reference sequence). The CDR3 loop reads CATSSLQISARRHPQFF.

The rearrangement joins TRBV12-3 or TRBV12-4 to TRBJ2-3; TCRdb's assignment of TRBD1 cannot be checked, as there is no DNA. This CDR3 has 14 residues. The CDR3 sequence is CASTLRDSTDTQYF.

V is TRBV3-1 and J is TRBJ2-4; without DNA, the TCRdb call of TRBD1 cannot be checked. Germline V gene sequence: CDR1 LGHDT, CDR2 YNNKEL (reference sequence). The CDR3 extends over 13 amino acids. The CDR3 sequence is CASSPNLQGIQYF.

The CDR3 loop reads CSGTYRARNTEAFF. V usage is TRBV29-1 and J usage is TRBJ1-1; the D gene TCRdb calls, TRBD1, cannot be checked with no DNA. Germline lookup yields CDR1 SQVTM and CDR2 ANQGSEA. This CDR3 is built from 14 residues.

The chain couples TRBV20-1 to TRBJ2-4; TCRdb indicates TRBD2, and absent DNA this call remains unverified. Germline assignment: CDR1 DFQATT and CDR2 SNEGSKA (reference sequence). CDR3 length: 14 residues. The CDR3 loop is CSAEGLAGIDIQYF.

The chain links TRBV20-1 to TRBJ1-5; TCRdb reports TRBD1, a call that lacks DNA to check it against. Looked up from germline, CDR1 is DFQATT and CDR2 is SNEGSKA (reference sequence). The CDR3 loop spans 13 amino acids. The CDR3 here is CSARGGGRQPQHF.

The V gene is TRBV11-2, the J gene TRBJ1-5. CDR3 length: 14 residues. Germline assignment: CDR1 SGHAT and CDR2 FQNNGV. CDR3 amino acids: CASSPAYSNQPQHF.

The V gene is TRBV7-9, the J gene TRBJ2-5; the D call of TRBD1 rests on TCRdb alone, since no DNA is present to check it. This CDR3 spans 17 amino acids. Germline assignment: CDR1 SEHNR and CDR2 FQNEAQ (reference sequence). CDR3 protein: CASSSRLGQGVAETQYF.

The V call is TRBV7-9, the J call TRBJ2-2; TCRdb's D call of TRBD2 is untestable without DNA. The germline V gene has CDR1 SEHNR and CDR2 FQNEAQ (reference sequence). The CDR3 runs to 15 residues. The CDR3 here is CASNPVSGDTGELFF.

The V call is TRBV5-1, the J call TRBJ1-1. The CDR3 contains 16 residues. Germline lookup yields CDR1 SGHRS and CDR2 YFSETQ. CDR3 in amino acids: CASSSSTRTRNTEAFF.

The chain is built from TRBV5-4 and TRBJ1-1; the TCRdb D gene call, TRBD1, has no DNA to confirm it. The CDR3 consists of 15 residues. Germline CDR1 reads SGHNT; CDR2 reads YYREEE (reference sequence). The CDR3 sequence is CASSLVTGSNTEAFF.

The rearrangement uses TRBV3-1 and TRBJ2-2; TCRdb outputs TRBD1, but without DNA this stays unchecked. Germline V gives CDR1 LGHDT, CDR2 YNNKEL (reference sequence). CDR3 length: 17 residues. The CDR3 here is CASSQTQIQGGTGELFF. Full variable domain (missing parts from reference TRBV3-1 and TRBJ2-2): DTAVSQTPKYLVTQMGNDKSIKCEQNLGHDTMYWYKQDSKKFLKIMFSYNNKELIINETVPNRFSPKSPDKAHLNLHINSLELGDSAVYFCASSQTQIQGGTGELFFGEGSRLTVL.

The V gene is TRBV12-3 or TRBV12-4, the J gene TRBJ2-2. This CDR3 spans 16 amino acids. The CDR3: CASRPTPDKHTGELFF.

The V call is TRBV3-1, the J call TRBJ2-7; TCRdb's assignment of TRBD2 cannot be checked, as there is no DNA. The CDR3 loop spans 13 amino acids. Germline-derived CDR1 and CDR2 are LGHDT and YNNKEL (reference sequence). CDR3 region: CASRSPASYEQYF.

The chain uses TRBV6-5 and TRBJ1-1; TCRdb indicates TRBD1, and absent DNA this call remains unverified. The CDR3 spans 16 residues. Looked up from germline, CDR1 is MNHEY and CDR2 is SVGAGI. The CDR3 sequence is CASSSLTELLNTEAFF.

This rearrangement joins TRBV3-1 to TRBJ1-2; TCRdb gives TRBD1 as the D gene, but with no DNA this cannot be confirmed. This CDR3 has 15 amino acids. The germline V gene encodes CDR1 LGHDT and CDR2 YNNKEL (reference sequence). CDR3 protein: CASSQWGRRNYGYTF.

The rearrangement uses TRBV2 and TRBJ2-3; the D gene TCRdb calls, TRBD2, cannot be checked with no DNA. This CDR3 spans 16 amino acids. CDR1 and CDR2 (germline): SNHLY, FYNNEI. CDR3 region: CANSRRLGLVADTQYF.

The V gene is TRBV27, the J gene TRBJ1-1; checking the TCRdb D call of TRBD1 is not possible without DNA. Germline V gives CDR1 MNHEY, CDR2 SMNVEV (reference sequence). This CDR3 is built from 14 residues. The CDR3: CASGKGASPTEAFF.

The J gene is TRBJ2-5, the V gene TRBV29-1; the TRBD2 assignment by TCRdb is unverifiable without DNA. Germline loops: CDR1 SQVTM, CDR2 ANQGSEA. The CDR3 loop spans 15 amino acids. CDR3 residues: CSVVPLGRDQETQYF.

The chain joins TRBV11-2 to TRBJ2-5. The CDR3 is 14 amino acids. Germline V lookup: CDR1 SGHAT, CDR2 FQNNGV. This CDR3 reads CASSPIVDDGTQYF.

The chain joins TRBV5-1 to TRBJ2-2. Germline CDR1 SGHRS, CDR2 YFSETQ. CDR3 length: 16 residues. CDR3 protein: CASSLGPSPNTGELFF.

The chain is built from TRBV3-1 and TRBJ2-5; TCRdb indicates TRBD2, and absent DNA this call remains unverified. Germline V gives CDR1 LGHDT, CDR2 YNNKEL (reference sequence). The CDR3 consists of 13 residues. CDR3 region: CASRQQGRQTQYF.

The chain is built from TRBV7-9 and TRBJ2-1. Germline CDR1 reads SEHNR; CDR2 reads FQNEAQ (reference sequence). The CDR3 loop spans 15 amino acids. CDR3 residues: CASSLTGVVYNEQFF.